The source of this TCR beta chain is a study of blood T cell repertoires in COVID-19. Across the whole study: COVID-19 samples, acute and convalescent, were from the United States, Italy and Spain.

This table comes from immunoSEQ multiplex PCR, and its TCRdb copy is limited to in-frame clones, with some not included. The sample shows over 80,000 clones, about 74% of them seen only once. The CDR3 sequence is 16 residues long. V was clipped by 6 bases and J by 2 bases; unmatched bases: 8. From germline, CDR1 is MDHEN and CDR2 SYDVKM. Patients at the Seattle site were enrolled during active infection and followed longitudinally. This receptor was obtained from a man aged 70 or older with COVID-19, enrolled during active disease. Sample: peripheral blood. This chain connects TRBV28 to TRBJ1-3; TRBD1 matches 9 bases. The CDR3 loop is CASRGRTGVAGNTIYF. The CDR3 nucleotides are TGTGCCAGCAGGGGACGGACAGGGGTAGCTGGAAACACCATATATTTT. The full variable domain, its missing parts supplied by reference TRBV28 and TRBJ1-3, is DVKVTQSSRYLVKRTGEKVFLECVQDMDHENMFWYRQDPGLGLRLIYFSYDVKMKEKGDIPEGYSVSREKKERFSLILESASTNQTSMYLCASRGRTGVAGNTIYFGEGSWLTVV.